One sample yielded the 14 T cell receptor beta chains listed below, sequenced in a study of shared clonotypes between healthy human individuals. The repertoire was sequenced with immunoSEQ multiplex PCR; TCRdb's copy has only in-frame clones and lacks some. The sample includes about 1.5 million clones, approximately 98% of them seen just once. The sample consisted of naive CD4+ T cells sorted from blood. Subset described: CD45RA+ positively selected. The source of these receptors is a man aged 25 to 45 in good health.

The chain has TRBV7-9 and TRBJ1-1; weak D call: TRBD1 (5 bases). The CDR3 has 13 residues. V was cut by 4 bases and J by 8 bases, with 14 bases left in between. Germline V gene lookup returns CDR1 SEHNR and CDR2 FQNEAQ (reference sequence). This CDR3 is CASSSREGPEAFF. In DNA form, the CDR3 reads TGTGCCAGCAGCTCCAGGGAAGGGCCGGAAGCTTTCTTT. Using reference TRBV7-9 and TRBJ1-1 for the parts outside the CDR3, the full variable domain is DTGVSQNPRHKITKRGQNVTFRCDPISEHNRLYWYRQTLGQGPEFLTYFQNEAQLEKSRLLSDRFSAERPKGSFSTLEIQRTEQGDSAMYLCASSSREGPEAFFGQGTRLTVV.

The chain uses TRBV9 and TRBJ2-7; 8 nucleotides agree with TRBD1. Trimming removed 4 bases from V and 6 bases from J; junction bases left unmatched: 18. CDR3 length equals 17 residues. The germline CDR1 and CDR2 sequences are SGDLS and YYNGEE. The CDR3 reads CASSRTQGAGYIREQYF. In nucleotides, the CDR3 is TGTGCCAGCAGCCGTACGCAGGGGGCCGGCTATATCCGCGAGCAGTACTTC.

The chain combines TRBV10-1 with TRBJ2-5; TRBD2 aligns across 9 bases. This CDR3 spans 16 amino acids. Germline V gene lookup returns CDR1 WNHNN and CDR2 SYGVQD (reference sequence). The V segment lost 4 bases and the J segment 1 base; nucleotides outside the gene matches: 7. The CDR3 DNA is TGCGCCAGCAGTGGGGCGGCGGGAGGGTCCCAAGAGACCCAGTACTTC. Amino acids: CASSGAAGGSQETQYF.

This chain joins TRBV5-1 and TRBJ2-3, with 11 bases fitting TRBD1. V gave up 0 bases and J gave up 3 bases; unmatched junction bases: 3. The CDR3 has 16 residues. The germline gives CDR1 SGHRS, CDR2 YFSETQ. CDR3 nucleotides: TGCGCCAGCAGCTTGGCCGGGACAGGGGGAACAGATACGCAGTATTTT. Translating gives CASSLAGTGGTDTQYF. The full variable domain, in which reference TRBV5-1 and TRBJ2-3 provide the parts outside the CDR3, is KAGVTQTPRYLIKTRGQQVTLSCSPISGHRSVSWYQQTPGQGLQFLFEYFSETQRNKGNFPGRFSGRQFSNSRSEMNVSTLELGDSALYLCASSLAGTGGTDTQYFGPGTRLTVL.

The rearrangement uses TRBV5-1 and TRBJ1-1, with D uncertain. V lost 3 bases to trimming and J lost 1 base, with 10 bases between them. The CDR3 consists of 14 residues. CDR1 SGHRS and CDR2 YFSETQ come from the germline V gene. The CDR3 coding sequence is TGCGCCAGCAGCTCCCTATCGAAGAACACTGAAGCTTTCTTT. This gives the protein CASSSLSKNTEAFF.

This clone was observed once. This chain links TRBV6-1 with TRBJ1-1; D may be TRBD1 (5 bases). The germline V gene encodes CDR1 MNHNS and CDR2 SASEGT. The CDR3 extends over 13 amino acids. Deletions cut 10 bases from V and 5 bases from J, with 17 bases between. The CDR3 reads CATLLDRGTEAFF. The CDR3 DNA reads as TGTGCCACCCTTCTGGACCGGGGGACTGAAGCTTTCTTT.

The chain uses TRBV7-2 and TRBJ1-1; D is perhaps TRBD1 (6 bases). Germline CDR1 SGHTA, CDR2 FQGNSA. The V gene lost 5 bases and the J gene lost 1 base, with 11 bases spanning the gap. The CDR3 runs to 14 residues. Written as DNA, the CDR3 is TGTGCCAGCAGCCACTGGACAGCGAACACTGAAGCTTTCTTT. Protein product: CASSHWTANTEAFF.

The V and J genes are TRBV5-1 and TRBJ1-2; D is perhaps TRBD1 (5 bases). This CDR3 has 16 amino acids. Per germline, CDR1 SGHRS and CDR2 YFSETQ. Deletions cut 0 bases from V and 5 bases from J, with 17 bases between. CDR3 bases: TGCGCCAGCAGCTTGGACGGGACGGACTTAAGATATGGCTACACCTTC. Encoded protein: CASSLDGTDLRYGYTF. The full variable domain, in which reference TRBV5-1 and TRBJ1-2 provide the parts outside the CDR3, is KAGVTQTPRYLIKTRGQQVTLSCSPISGHRSVSWYQQTPGQGLQFLFEYFSETQRNKGNFPGRFSGRQFSNSRSEMNVSTLELGDSALYLCASSLDGTDLRYGYTFGSGTRLTVV.

The rearrangement joins TRBV28 to TRBJ1-2; no clear D. Trimming removed 6 bases from V and 5 bases from J, with 13 bases in between. The CDR3 sequence is 13 residues long. CDR1 is MDHEN and CDR2 is SYDVKM in the germline V gene. CDR3 in amino acids: CASRNTLGYGYTF. CDR3 in DNA: TGTGCCAGCAGAAACACCCTTGGGTATGGCTACACCTTC.

The chain uses TRBV14 and TRBJ2-7; D could derive from TRBD1 or TRBD2 (6 bases each). The CDR3 runs to 16 residues. CDR1 is SGHDN, CDR2 FVKESK, per germline. V was trimmed by 1 base and J by 5 bases, leaving 18 bases between them. The CDR3 spells CASSQVLGGRINEQYF. The CDR3 DNA sequence: TGTGCCAGCAGCCAAGTATTGGGGGGCAGGATCAACGAGCAGTACTTC.

On this clone: The sample carries other DNA sequences with the same CDR3. CDR3 nucleotides: TGTGCCAGCAGCGACAGGGGGCGTACAGATACGCAGTATTTT. The encoded protein is CASSDRGRTDTQYF. This chain connects TRBV2 to TRBJ2-3; 10 bases fit TRBD1. There are 14 residues in the CDR3. Unmatched junction bases numbered 3, after V lost 6 bases and J lost 3 bases. The germline CDR1 and CDR2 sequences are SNHLY and FYNNEI.

V is TRBV14 and J is TRBJ2-1; D not certain. This CDR3 contains 18 residues. CDR1 is SGHDN and CDR2 is FVKESK in the germline V gene. V was trimmed by 0 bases and J by 4 bases, leaving 19 bases between them. The CDR3 loop is CASSQDSRPNIYYNEQFF. CDR3 nucleotides: TGTGCCAGCAGCCAAGATTCCAGACCGAATATCTATTACAATGAGCAGTTCTTC.

The chain recombines TRBV7-2 with TRBJ1-5; unclear D gene. Germline V gene data show CDR1 as SGHTA and CDR2 as FQGNSA. V was pared by 5 bases and J by 1 base, with 12 bases between. The CDR3 spans 15 residues. The CDR3 sequence is CASSRQGLSNQPQHF. CDR3 coding DNA: TGTGCCAGCAGCAGACAAGGATTAAGCAATCAGCCCCAGCATTTT.

J is TRBJ1-2 and V is TRBV10-1; D may be TRBD1 (6 bases). V lost 0 bases and J lost 8, with 13 bases in between. Germline values: CDR1 WNHNN, CDR2 SYGVQD (reference sequence). This CDR3 has 14 residues. This CDR3 reads CASSESGQKVGYTF. The CDR3 nucleotides read TGCGCCAGCAGTGAGTCAGGACAGAAAGTCGGCTACACCTTC.